These 22 T cell receptor beta chains were sequenced from one sample in a study of shared clonotypes between healthy human individuals. The assay was immunoSEQ multiplex PCR, and TCRdb's table has in-frame clones only and misses some. The repertoire consists of about 1,900,000 clones, with just under 95% occurring once and the leading ten covering roughly 1.2%. Naive CD8 populations comprised CD45RO-negative cells positively selected for CCR7, excluding terminally differentiated effector memory CD45RA+ cells. Sequenced sample: naive CD8+ T cells sorted from blood. The receptors were sampled from a man aged 18 to 35 in good health.

The rearrangement joins TRBV5-1 to TRBJ2-7; 7 bases align to TRBD2. CDR3 length: 15 residues. The junction had 10 bases not matched to a gene; V was cut back by 6 bases and J by 1 base. Germline CDR1 and CDR2: SGHRS and YFSETQ. In DNA, the CDR3 is TGCGCCAGCAACCCAACTAGCGTAATGTCCTACGAGCAGTACTTC. This codes for CASNPTSVMSYEQYF. Together with reference TRBV5-1 and TRBJ2-7, the CDR3 gives the full variable domain: KAGVTQTPRYLIKTRGQQVTLSCSPISGHRSVSWYQQTPGQGLQFLFEYFSETQRNKGNFPGRFSGRQFSNSRSEMNVSTLELGDSALYLCASNPTSVMSYEQYFGPGTRLTVT.

This sequence joins TRBV30 and TRBJ1-2, with 7 bases matching TRBD1. Unmatched junction bases numbered 5, after V lost 5 bases and J lost 8 bases. This CDR3 is 11 amino acids long. Germline V gene sequence: CDR1 GTSNPN, CDR2 SVGIG (reference sequence). CDR3 protein: CAWDRERGYTF. DNA for the CDR3: TGTGCCTGGGACAGGGAGAGGGGCTACACCTTC.

The chain links TRBV11-1 to TRBJ1-2; 8 bases fit TRBD1. The CDR3 length is 13 residues. Germline values: CDR1 SGHAT, CDR2 FQDESV (reference sequence). The V gene end was trimmed by 1 base and the J gene end by 10 bases; junction bases not matched to a gene: 5. The CDR3 is CASSLEDRDDYTF. CDR3 nucleotides: TGTGCCAGCAGCTTAGAGGACAGGGATGACTACACCTTC.

The chain couples TRBV2 to TRBJ1-1; tentatively, D is TRBD1 (5 bases). The CDR3 is made up of 13 amino acids. The germline CDR1 and CDR2 sequences are SNHLY and FYNNEI. Trimming cost V 7 bases and J 1 base, with 10 bases left between them. DNA of the CDR3: TGTGCCAGCACCTCCGGGGGGAACACTGAAGCTTTCTTT. This codes for CASTSGGNTEAFF.

This clone was recorded once. The chain combines TRBV28 with TRBJ1-5, with a tentative D call TRBD1 (5 bases). Trimming left V 1 base short and J 2 bases short, with 9 bases between. The CDR3 spans 15 residues. CDR1 and CDR2 (germline): MDHEN, SYDVKM. The DNA for the CDR3 is TGTGCCAGCAGTTTATTAGGGGAGGGCAATCAGCCCCAGCATTTT. It is translated as CASSLLGEGNQPQHF. The full variable domain, completed using reference TRBV28 and TRBJ1-5, is DVKVTQSSRYLVKRTGEKVFLECVQDMDHENMFWYRQDPGLGLRLIYFSYDVKMKEKGDIPEGYSVSREKKERFSLILESASTNQTSMYLCASSLLGEGNQPQHFGDGTRLSIL.

This chain uses TRBV30 with TRBJ2-5; the D gene is possibly TRBD2 (6 bases). The V end was cut by 2 bases, the J end by 5 bases, with 9 bases between. Germline CDR1 GTSNPN, CDR2 SVGIG (reference sequence). This CDR3 comprises 12 residues. CDR3 sequence (DNA): TGTGCCTGGAGTTGGGGGGATGAGACCCAGTACTTC. Protein: CAWSWGDETQYF.

The V call is TRBV28, the J call TRBJ2-5, with 12 bases that match TRBD2. After removal of 4 bases from V and 2 bases from J, the junction contained 8 bases not matched to a gene. The CDR3 has 17 residues. CDR1 is MDHEN and CDR2 is SYDVKM in the germline V gene. The CDR3 loop is CASSSPLAGGYQETQYF. CDR3 bases: TGTGCCAGCAGTTCTCCTCTAGCGGGGGGGTATCAAGAGACCCAGTACTTC.

This rearrangement joins TRBV4-3 to TRBJ2-1, with 7 bases fitting TRBD2. The germline V gene has CDR1 LGHNA and CDR2 YSLEER. The CDR3 runs to 15 residues. V shed 4 bases and J 3 bases; nucleotides not matched to a gene: 6. The CDR3 reads CASSPTRDYYNEQFF. In DNA form, the CDR3 reads TGCGCCAGCAGCCCTACCAGGGACTACTACAATGAGCAGTTCTTC.

The gene calls are TRBV11-2 and TRBJ2-5, with TRBD1 identical over 9 bases. Germline V lookup: CDR1 SGHAT, CDR2 FQNNGV. CDR3 length: 15 residues. V lost 4 bases to trimming and J lost 2 bases; unmatched junction nucleotides: 5. CDR3 nucleotide sequence: TGTGCCAGCAGCTCCCGACAGGGGGTTCAAGAGACCCAGTACTTC. Its translation is CASSSRQGVQETQYF.

This clone was counted only a few times. The chain recombines TRBV10-1 with TRBJ2-7; D not resolved. The CDR3 has 14 amino acids. CDR1 WNHNN and CDR2 SYGVQD come from the germline V gene (reference sequence). V lost 3 bases, J lost 5 bases, and 14 bases lay in between. The CDR3: CASSDGRGLDEQYF. For the CDR3, the DNA is TGCGCCAGCAGTGATGGGCGCGGCCTCGACGAGCAGTACTTC.

CDR3 in DNA: TGTGCCAGCAGTTTCACATCGAACACCGGGGAGCTGTTTTTT. Encoded protein: CASSFTSNTGELFF. The chain recombines TRBV27 with TRBJ2-2; D not certain. V was pared by 3 bases and J by 0 bases, with 5 bases between. CDR3 length: 14 residues. CDR1 is MNHEY and CDR2 is SMNVEV in the germline V gene (reference sequence).

V is TRBV19 and J is TRBJ2-1; 10 nucleotides match TRBD1. This CDR3 is built from 15 residues. Germline assignment: CDR1 LNHDA and CDR2 SQIVND (reference sequence). J lost 7 bases, V lost 10 bases, and 13 bases had no gene match. CDR3 sequence (DNA): TGTGCCACTACACCGGGACAGGGGTTACTGAATGAGCAGTTCTTC. Its protein product is CATTPGQGLLNEQFF.

The genes are TRBV9 and TRBJ1-4; D is perhaps TRBD1 (6 bases). Germline lookup yields CDR1 SGDLS and CDR2 YYNGEE. The CDR3 extends over 17 amino acids. The V and J ends lost 3 bases and 0 bases respectively, with 15 bases between them. CDR3 nucleotide sequence: TGTGCCAGCAGCGCATTAGGACAGATTGCAACTAATGAAAAACTGTTTTTT. Translation gives CASSALGQIATNEKLFF.

The chain is built from TRBV5-4 and TRBJ2-1, with TRBD1 as a possible D gene (6 bases). V lost 4 bases and J 6 bases, leaving 14 bases between the germline ends. Germline V gene sequence: CDR1 SGHNT, CDR2 YYREEE (reference sequence). CDR3 size: 14 residues. CDR3 in amino acids: CASSPWTVRNEQFF. As DNA, the CDR3 is TGTGCCAGCAGCCCCTGGACAGTCCGCAATGAGCAGTTCTTC.

For this clone: In the same sample, other DNA sequences code for this CDR3. The rearrangement links TRBV5-6 to TRBJ1-5; 9 positions agree with TRBD1. The ends lost 4 bases at V and 1 base at J; junction bases unmatched: 3. CDR3 length equals 15 residues. Germline loops: CDR1 SGHDT, CDR2 YYEEEE. DNA for the CDR3: TGTGCCAGCAGCCTGGGACAGGGAAGCAATCAGCCCCAGCATTTT. Translating gives CASSLGQGSNQPQHF. Drawing the rest from reference TRBV5-6 and TRBJ1-5, the complete variable domain is DAGVTQSPTHLIKTRGQQVTLRCSPKSGHDTVSWYQQALGQGPQFIFQYYEEEERQRGNFPDRFSGHQFPNYSSELNVNALLLGDSALYLCASSLGQGSNQPQHFGDGTRLSIL.

This chain connects TRBV30 to TRBJ2-1; D remains ambiguous. This CDR3 comprises 16 residues. Per the germline V gene, CDR1 is GTSNPN and CDR2 is SVGIG (reference sequence). With 2 bases removed from V and 2 bases from J, the gap between germline ends came to 16 bases. The CDR3 nucleotides are TGTGCCTGGAGTCCCAACGTTCTTGGTGCCTACAATGAGCAGTTCTTC. Translating it yields CAWSPNVLGAYNEQFF. The full variable domain, its missing parts supplied by reference TRBV30 and TRBJ2-1, is SQTIHQWPATLVQPVGSPLSLECTVEGTSNPNLYWYRQAAGRGLQLLFYSVGIGQISSEVPQNLSASRPQDRQFILSSKKLLLSDSGFYLCAWSPNVLGAYNEQFFGPGTRLTVL.

The chain carries TRBV5-1 and TRBJ2-3; D might be TRBD2 (6 bases). There are 15 residues in the CDR3. CDR1 is SGHRS, CDR2 YFSETQ, per germline. V was pared by 3 bases and J by 0 bases, with 11 bases between. The CDR3 loop reads CASSYLADSTDTQYF. In nucleotides, the CDR3 is TGCGCCAGCAGCTATTTAGCGGATAGCACAGATACGCAGTATTTT.

The V call is TRBV9, the J call TRBJ2-7; TRBD2 might be the D (6 bases). Germline V gene lookup returns CDR1 SGDLS and CDR2 YYNGEE. The CDR3 sequence is 15 residues long. Trimming removed 3 bases from V and 6 bases from J, with 19 bases in between. CDR3 bases: TGTGCCAGCAGCGGGGACTCCTTTCTTCCCGCCGAGCAGTACTTC. Translated, it gives CASSGDSFLPAEQYF.

This chain connects TRBV6-5 to TRBJ1-1; D is ambiguous. From germline, CDR1 is MNHEY and CDR2 SVGAGI. CDR3 length equals 11 residues. Trimming removed 2 bases at V and 8 bases at J, with 6 bases between. The CDR3 DNA is TGTGCCAGCAGTTACGGGGTCGAAGCTTTCTTT. Encoded protein: CASSYGVEAFF.

V gene TRBV28 combines with J gene TRBJ2-7; no reliable D call. From germline, CDR1 is MDHEN and CDR2 SYDVKM. The V end lost 5 bases, the J end lost 2 bases, and 13 bases lay between the germline ends. The CDR3 extends over 14 amino acids. The CDR3 coding sequence is TGTGCCAGCAGTCTCCAAGTCATCACCTACGAGCAGTACTTC. Translation gives CASSLQVITYEQYF.

A remark on this clone: Other DNA sequences in this specimen translate into the identical CDR3. V usage is TRBV13 and J usage is TRBJ1-6, with unresolved D. CDR1 is PRHDT and CDR2 is FYEKMQ in the germline V gene (reference sequence). This CDR3 is built from 13 residues. Deletions cut 0 bases from V and 7 bases from J, with 4 bases between. The CDR3 DNA follows: TGTGCCAGCAGCTTAGGGGGGAATTCACCCCTCCACTTT. Translation gives CASSLGGNSPLHF.

This clone is a singleton in its sample. This CDR3 is also generated by other DNA sequences in the sample. This rearrangement joins TRBV6-5 to TRBJ2-2; no definite D call. This CDR3 is built from 13 residues. The ends were cut back, 2 bases at V and 4 bases at J, with 5 bases in the middle. From germline, CDR1 is MNHEY and CDR2 SVGAGI. CDR3 loop: CASSYATTGELFF. The CDR3 DNA reads TGTGCCAGCAGTTACGCTACCACCGGGGAGCTGTTTTTT.